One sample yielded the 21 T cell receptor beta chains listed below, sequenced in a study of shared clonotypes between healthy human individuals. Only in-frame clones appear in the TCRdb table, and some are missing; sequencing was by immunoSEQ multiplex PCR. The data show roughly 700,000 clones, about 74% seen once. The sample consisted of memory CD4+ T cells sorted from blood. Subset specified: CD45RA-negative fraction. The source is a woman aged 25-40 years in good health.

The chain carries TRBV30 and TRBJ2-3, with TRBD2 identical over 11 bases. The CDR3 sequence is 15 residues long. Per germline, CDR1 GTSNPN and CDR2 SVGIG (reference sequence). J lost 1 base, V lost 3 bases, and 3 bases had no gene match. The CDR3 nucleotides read TGTGCCTGGAGAAAGGGACTAGCGGGCACAGATACGCAGTATTTT. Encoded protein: CAWRKGLAGTDTQYF.

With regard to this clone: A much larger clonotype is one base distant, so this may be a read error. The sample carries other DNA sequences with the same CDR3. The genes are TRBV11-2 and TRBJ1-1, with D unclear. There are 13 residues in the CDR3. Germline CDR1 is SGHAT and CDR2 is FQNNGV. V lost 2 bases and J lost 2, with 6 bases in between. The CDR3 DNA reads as TGTGCCAGCAGCTTACAGAGAAACACTGAAGCTTTCTTT. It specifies CASSLQRNTEAFF.

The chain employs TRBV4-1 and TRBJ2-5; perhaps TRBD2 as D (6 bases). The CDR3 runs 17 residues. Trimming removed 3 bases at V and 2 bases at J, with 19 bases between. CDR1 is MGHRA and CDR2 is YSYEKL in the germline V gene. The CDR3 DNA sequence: TGCGCCAGCAGCCACCACCCCAGGGACTCACAGCAAGAGACCCAGTACTTC. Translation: CASSHHPRDSQQETQYF.

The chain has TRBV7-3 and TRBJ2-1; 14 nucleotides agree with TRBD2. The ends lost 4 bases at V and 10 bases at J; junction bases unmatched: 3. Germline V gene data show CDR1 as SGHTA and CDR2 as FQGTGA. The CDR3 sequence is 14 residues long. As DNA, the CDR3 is TGTGCCAGCAGCTCGGGACTAGCGGGAGTAGAGCAGTTCTTC. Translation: CASSSGLAGVEQFF.

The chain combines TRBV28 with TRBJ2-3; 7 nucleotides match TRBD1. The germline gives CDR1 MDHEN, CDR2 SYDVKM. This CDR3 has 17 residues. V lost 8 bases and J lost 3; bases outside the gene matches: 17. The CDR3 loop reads CASPPAGGILGTDTQYF. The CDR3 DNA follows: TGTGCCAGCCCCCCGGCAGGGGGAATTTTAGGGACAGATACGCAGTATTTT. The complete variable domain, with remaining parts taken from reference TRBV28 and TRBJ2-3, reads DVKVTQSSRYLVKRTGEKVFLECVQDMDHENMFWYRQDPGLGLRLIYFSYDVKMKEKGDIPEGYSVSREKKERFSLILESASTNQTSMYLCASPPAGGILGTDTQYFGPGTRLTVL.

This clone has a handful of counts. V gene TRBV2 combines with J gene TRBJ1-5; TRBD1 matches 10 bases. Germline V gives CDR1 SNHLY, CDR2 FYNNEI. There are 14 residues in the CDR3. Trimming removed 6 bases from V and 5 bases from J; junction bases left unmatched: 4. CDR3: CASSRTGGDQPQHF. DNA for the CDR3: TGTGCCAGCAGCAGGACAGGGGGGGATCAGCCCCAGCATTTT.

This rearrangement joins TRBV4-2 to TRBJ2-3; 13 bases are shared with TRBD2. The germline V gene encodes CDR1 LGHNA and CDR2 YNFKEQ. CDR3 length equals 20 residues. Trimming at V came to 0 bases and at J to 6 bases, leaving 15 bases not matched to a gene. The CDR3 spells CASSQDFGLAGVGFRDTQYF. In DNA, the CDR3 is TGTGCCAGCAGCCAAGATTTTGGACTAGCGGGGGTGGGCTTCAGGGATACGCAGTATTTT.

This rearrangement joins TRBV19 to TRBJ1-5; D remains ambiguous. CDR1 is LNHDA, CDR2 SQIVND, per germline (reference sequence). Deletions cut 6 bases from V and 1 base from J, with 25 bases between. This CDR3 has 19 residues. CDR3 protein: CASRIRVRSAVESNQPQHF. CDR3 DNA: TGTGCCAGTAGGATCCGGGTAAGGAGTGCGGTAGAAAGCAATCAGCCCCAGCATTTT.

The CDR3 loop reads CASSLARSSNRETQYF. The CDR3 bases are TGCGCCAGCAGCTTGGCCAGGAGCTCCAACAGGGAGACCCAGTACTTC. This chain uses TRBV5-1 with TRBJ2-5; TRBD1 might be the D (5 bases). V was pared by 0 bases and J by 5 bases, with 17 bases between. Germline V gives CDR1 SGHRS, CDR2 YFSETQ. The CDR3 is made up of 16 amino acids.

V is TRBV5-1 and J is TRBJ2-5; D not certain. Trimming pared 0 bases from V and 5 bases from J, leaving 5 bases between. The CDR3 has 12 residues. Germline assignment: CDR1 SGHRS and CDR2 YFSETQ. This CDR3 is CASSLDTETQYF. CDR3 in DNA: TGCGCCAGCAGCTTGGATACGGAGACCCAGTACTTC.

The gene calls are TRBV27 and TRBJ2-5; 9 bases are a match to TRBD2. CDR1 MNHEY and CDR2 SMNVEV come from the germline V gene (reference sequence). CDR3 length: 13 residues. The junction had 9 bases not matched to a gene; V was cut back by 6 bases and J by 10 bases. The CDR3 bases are TGTGCCAGCAGCCGACTAGCGGAGCGAGACCAGTACTTC. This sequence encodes CASSRLAERDQYF.

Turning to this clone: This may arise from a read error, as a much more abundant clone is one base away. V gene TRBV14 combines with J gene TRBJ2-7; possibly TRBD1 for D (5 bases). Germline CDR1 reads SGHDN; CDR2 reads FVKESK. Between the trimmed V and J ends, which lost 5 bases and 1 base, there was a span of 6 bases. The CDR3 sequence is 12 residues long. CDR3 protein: CASSRGSYEQYF. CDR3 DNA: TGTGCCAGCAGCAGGGGTTCCTACGAGCAGTACTTC.

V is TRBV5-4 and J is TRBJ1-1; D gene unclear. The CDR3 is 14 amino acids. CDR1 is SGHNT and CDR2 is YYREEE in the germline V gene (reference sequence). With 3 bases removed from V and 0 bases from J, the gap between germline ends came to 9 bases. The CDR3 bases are TGTGCCAGCAGCTACAGCGGCATGAACACTGAAGCTTTCTTT. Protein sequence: CASSYSGMNTEAFF.

The CDR3 here is CASSSRGHIYEQYF. DNA of the CDR3: TGTGCCAGCAGTTCACGGGGCCACATCTACGAGCAGTACTTC. This sequence joins TRBV28 and TRBJ2-7; D is possibly TRBD1 or TRBD2 (5 bases each). The CDR3 totals 14 residues. The germline V gene encodes CDR1 MDHEN and CDR2 SYDVKM. The germline V and J ends were trimmed by 4 bases and 3 bases, with 13 bases remaining between them.

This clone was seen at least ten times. CDR3: CASSSGTSGHEQFF. The CDR3 coding sequence is TGTGCCAGCAGCTCAGGGACTAGCGGCCATGAGCAGTTCTTC. The gene calls are TRBV7-9 and TRBJ2-1; 11 bases align to TRBD2. V lost 4 bases, J lost 8 bases, and 4 bases stayed unmatched. Germline CDR1 SEHNR, CDR2 FQNEAQ (reference sequence). The CDR3 spans 14 residues.

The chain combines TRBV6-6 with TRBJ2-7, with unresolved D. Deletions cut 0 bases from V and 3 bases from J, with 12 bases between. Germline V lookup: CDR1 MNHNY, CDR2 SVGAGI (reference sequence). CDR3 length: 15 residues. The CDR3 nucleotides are TGTGCCAGCAGTTACTCGAGCACATCCCTCTACGAGCAGTACTTC. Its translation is CASSYSSTSLYEQYF.

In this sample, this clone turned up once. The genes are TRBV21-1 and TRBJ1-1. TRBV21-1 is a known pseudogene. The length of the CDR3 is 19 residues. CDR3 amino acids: CASSPRAGTRPRRNTEAFF. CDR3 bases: TGTGCCAGCAGCCCTCGTGCGGGCACCCGCCCGAGGAGGAACACTGAAGCTTTCTTT.

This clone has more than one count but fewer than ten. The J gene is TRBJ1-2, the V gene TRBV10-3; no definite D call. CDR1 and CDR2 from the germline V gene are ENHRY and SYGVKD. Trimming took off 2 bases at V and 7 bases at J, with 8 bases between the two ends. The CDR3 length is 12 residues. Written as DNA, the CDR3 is TGTGCCATCAGTGAGCCCTCGAGTGGCTACACCTTC. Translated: CAISEPSSGYTF.

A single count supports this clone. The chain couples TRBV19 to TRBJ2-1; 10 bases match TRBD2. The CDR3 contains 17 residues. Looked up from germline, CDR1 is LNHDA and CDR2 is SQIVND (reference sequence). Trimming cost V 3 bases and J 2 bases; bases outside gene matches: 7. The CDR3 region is CASSMRLAGATYNEQFF. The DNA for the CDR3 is TGTGCCAGTAGTATGAGACTAGCGGGTGCTACCTACAATGAGCAGTTCTTC.

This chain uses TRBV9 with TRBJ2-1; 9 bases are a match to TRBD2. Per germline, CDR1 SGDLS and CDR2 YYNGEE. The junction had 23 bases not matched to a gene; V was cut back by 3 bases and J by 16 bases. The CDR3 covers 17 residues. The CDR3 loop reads CASSAFLAGKTGISLFF. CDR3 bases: TGTGCCAGCAGCGCCTTCCTAGCGGGAAAGACGGGAATCAGCCTTTTCTTC.

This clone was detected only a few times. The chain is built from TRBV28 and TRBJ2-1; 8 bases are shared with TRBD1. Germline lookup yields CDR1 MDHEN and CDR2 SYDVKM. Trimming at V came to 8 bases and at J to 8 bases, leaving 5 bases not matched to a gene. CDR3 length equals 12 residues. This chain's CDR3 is CASGDRGDEQFF. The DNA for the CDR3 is TGTGCCAGCGGCGACAGGGGCGATGAGCAGTTCTTC.